These 17 T cell receptor beta chains share one sample of origin, sequenced in a study of T cells in Graves' hyperthyroidism and ophthalmopathy. It was RNA transcripts that yielded the amplified TCR beta CDR3 regions. The TCR CDR3 was amplified in a first-round RT-PCR using the HTBI primer set. Each CDR3 protein gets one entry after TCRdb re-called the multiplex PCR reads with MiXCR. The sample records about 500,000 distinct CDR3 sequences, roughly 16% being singletons. Sequencing was carried out using blood. The receptors were gathered from a woman in her twenties or thirties with Graves' ophthalmopathy.

This chain uses TRBV18 with TRBJ2-2, with D tentatively TRBD2 (7 bases). CDR3 length: 19 residues. Deletions cut 0 bases from V and 3 bases from J, with 20 bases between. Looked up from germline, CDR1 is KGHSH and CDR2 is LQKENI. CDR3 DNA: TGTGCCAGCTCACCACCGGCTCGCTTAACAGGGAGGGACACCGGGGAGCTGTTTTTT. Translated, it gives CASSPPARLTGRDTGELFF.

In this sample, this clonotype turned up a few times. The V and J genes are TRBV4-2 and TRBJ2-1, with 7 bases identical to TRBD2. Trimming removed 1 base from V and 6 bases from J; junction bases left unmatched: 12. Germline loops: CDR1 LGHNA, CDR2 YNFKEQ. This CDR3 is built from 17 residues. In nucleotides, the CDR3 is TGTGCCAGCAGCCAAGGCCTGCGGGCGGGAGACCTCAATGAGCAGTTCTTC. This encodes CASSQGLRAGDLNEQFF.

This clonotype was seen a few times. The gene calls are TRBV30 and TRBJ2-5; 7 positions agree with TRBD2. CDR1 GTSNPN and CDR2 SVGIG come from the germline V gene (reference sequence). This CDR3 is built from 14 residues. With 0 bases clipped from V and 4 bases from J, the junction kept 5 bases outside the gene matches. CDR3 in DNA: TGTGCCTGGAGTGTGACGGGAGGACGAGAGACCCAGTACTTC. Encoded protein: CAWSVTGGRETQYF.

The sample holds many counts of this clonotype. The CDR3 here is CASSPGGGAEAFF. Written as DNA, the CDR3 is TGTGCCAGCAGCCCCGGGGGAGGGGCTGAAGCTTTCTTT. This sequence joins TRBV7-3 and TRBJ1-1; D perhaps matches TRBD1 (5 bases). V shed 5 bases and J shed 6 bases, with 13 bases lying between them. Germline values: CDR1 SGHTA, CDR2 FQGTGA. CDR3 size: 13 residues.

This clonotype appeared a few times. V and J are TRBV20-1 and TRBJ1-5, with no clear D. This CDR3 is built from 11 residues. Germline CDR1 DFQATT, CDR2 SNEGSKA (reference sequence). V lost 3 bases and J 5 bases, leaving 5 bases between the germline ends. The CDR3 spells CSARLHQPQHF. The CDR3 coding sequence is TGCAGTGCTAGGCTCCATCAGCCCCAGCATTTT.

This clonotype was picked up many times. The chain joins TRBV20-1 to TRBJ1-4; the D is unclear. Trimming left V 6 bases short and J 7 bases short, with 9 bases between. Germline V gives CDR1 DFQATT, CDR2 SNEGSKA (reference sequence). There are 11 residues in the CDR3. The CDR3 bases are TGCAGTGCCAGGCATCGTGAAAAACTGTTTTTT. Translating gives CSARHREKLFF.

This clonotype was observed many times. V is TRBV7-2 and J is TRBJ2-7, with D perhaps matching TRBD1 (6 bases). V lost 5 bases to trimming and J lost 0 bases, with 14 bases between them. CDR1 and CDR2 from the germline V gene are SGHTA and FQGNSA. This CDR3 is 15 amino acids long. DNA of the CDR3: TGTGCCAGCAGCGCCATAGGGGGAAGCTCCTACGAGCAGTACTTC. Residues: CASSAIGGSSYEQYF.

The chain employs TRBV9 and TRBJ2-1, with TRBD1 matching 10 bases. Trimming took 2 bases from V and 4 from J; bases not matched to a gene: 3. This CDR3 has 15 residues. Germline CDR1 reads SGDLS; CDR2 reads YYNGEE. The CDR3, as DNA: TGTGCCAGCAGCGTGGGACAGGGGAAATACAATGAGCAGTTCTTC. Translated, it gives CASSVGQGKYNEQFF.

Comments on this clonotype: This may be a read error, as it is one base from a much larger clone. The CDR3 here is CASSEIGGQGTSYEQYF. In nucleotides, the CDR3 is TGTGCCAGCAGTGAGATAGGGGGACAGGGAACCTCCTACGAGCAGTACTTC. The chain carries TRBV6-1 and TRBJ2-7; 9 bases agree with TRBD1. CDR1 is MNHNS and CDR2 is SASEGT in the germline V gene. CDR3 length equals 17 residues. J was trimmed by 0 bases and V by 3 bases; bases with no gene match: 9.

Many counts were recorded for this clonotype. The CDR3 loop reads CASSLIQSANNEQFF. CDR3 sequence (DNA): TGTGCCAGCAGTCTCATCCAGAGTGCCAACAATGAGCAGTTCTTC. The rearrangement joins TRBV28 to TRBJ2-1; D is ambiguous. The germline V and J ends were trimmed by 5 bases and 5 bases, with 16 bases remaining between them. The CDR3 contains 15 residues. CDR1 and CDR2 (germline): MDHEN, SYDVKM.

Only a few counts were recorded for this clonotype. The V and J genes are TRBV27 and TRBJ2-3, with 7 bases lining up with TRBD2. Germline CDR1 MNHEY, CDR2 SMNVEV (reference sequence). With 6 bases clipped from V and 5 bases from J, the junction kept 11 bases outside the gene matches. CDR3 size: 15 residues. CDR3 protein: CASSGRREKVDTQYF. Here the CDR3 DNA reads TGTGCCAGCAGCGGGAGGCGGGAGAAGGTAGATACGCAGTATTTT.

This clonotype appeared a few times. V gene TRBV6-5 combines with J gene TRBJ2-1, with 7 bases lining up with TRBD2. The CDR3 has 15 residues. V dropped 2 bases and J dropped 6; count of bases not matched to a gene: 7. The V gene's germline CDR1 is MNHEY and CDR2 SVGAGI. The CDR3 loop is CASSYGPRGGNEQFF. CDR3 DNA: TGTGCCAGCAGTTACGGCCCCCGCGGGGGCAATGAGCAGTTCTTC.

This clonotype has ten or more counts. This chain connects TRBV7-9 to TRBJ2-7, with D uncertain. Trimming stripped 1 base from V and 2 bases from J, with 9 bases between. Germline values: CDR1 SEHNR, CDR2 FQNEAQ (reference sequence). The CDR3 sequence is 14 residues long. The CDR3 is CASSLGTAAYEQYF. In DNA, the CDR3 is TGTGCCAGCAGCTTAGGAACGGCGGCCTACGAGCAGTACTTC.

This clonotype showed up many times. The chain is built from TRBV2 and TRBJ2-7; D gene unclear. With 6 bases removed from V and 3 bases from J, the gap between germline ends came to 12 bases. CDR1 SNHLY and CDR2 FYNNEI come from the germline V gene. The CDR3 length is 13 residues. This CDR3 reads CASRIFSLYEQYF. As DNA, the CDR3 is TGTGCCAGCAGAATCTTTAGCCTCTACGAGCAGTACTTC.

The sample holds many counts of this clonotype. This chain joins TRBV7-2 and TRBJ1-2; 8 bases map to TRBD1. CDR1 and CDR2 from the germline V gene are SGHTA and FQGNSA. After removal of 4 bases from V and 5 bases from J, the junction contained 9 bases not matched to a gene. This CDR3 has 15 residues. CDR3 loop: CASSSGTGKRYGYTF. DNA of the CDR3: TGTGCCAGCAGCTCCGGGACAGGAAAACGATATGGCTACACCTTC.

Many counts were recorded for this clonotype. The V and J genes are TRBV7-3 and TRBJ1-1; D gene uncertain. Between the trimmed V and J ends, which lost 8 bases and 0 bases, there was a span of 10 bases. The CDR3 runs 13 residues. Per the germline V gene, CDR1 is SGHTA and CDR2 is FQGTGA. The CDR3 spells CASAPRMNTEAFF. The CDR3 DNA sequence: TGTGCCAGCGCCCCACGCATGAACACTGAAGCTTTCTTT.

The chain has TRBV5-1 and TRBJ2-5; tentatively, D is TRBD1 (5 bases). The CDR3 has 14 amino acids. Germline V gives CDR1 SGHRS, CDR2 YFSETQ. The V gene lost 0 bases and the J gene lost 2 bases, with 8 bases spanning the gap. This chain's CDR3 is CASSLGQTQETQYF. DNA for the CDR3: TGCGCCAGCAGCTTGGGACAGACACAAGAGACCCAGTACTTC.